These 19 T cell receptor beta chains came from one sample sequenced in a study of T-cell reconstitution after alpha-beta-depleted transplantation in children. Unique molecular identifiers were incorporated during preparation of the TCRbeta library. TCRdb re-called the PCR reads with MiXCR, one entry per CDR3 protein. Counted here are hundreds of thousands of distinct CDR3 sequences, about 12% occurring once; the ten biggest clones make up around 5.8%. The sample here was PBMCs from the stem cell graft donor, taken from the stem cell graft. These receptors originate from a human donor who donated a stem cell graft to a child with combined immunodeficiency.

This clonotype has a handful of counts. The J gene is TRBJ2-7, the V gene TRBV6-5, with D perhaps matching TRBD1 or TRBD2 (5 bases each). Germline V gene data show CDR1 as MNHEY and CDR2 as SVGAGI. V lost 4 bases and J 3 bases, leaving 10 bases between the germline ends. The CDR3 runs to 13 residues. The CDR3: CASSSRDRYEQYF. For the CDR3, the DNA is TGTGCCAGCAGTTCCAGGGACCGCTACGAGCAGTACTTC.

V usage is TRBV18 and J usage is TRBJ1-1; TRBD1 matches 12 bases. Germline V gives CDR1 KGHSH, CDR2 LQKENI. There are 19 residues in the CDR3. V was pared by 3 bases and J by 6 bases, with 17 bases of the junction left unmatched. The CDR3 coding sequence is TGTGCCAGCTCACCTCTCCCTTCGGGACAGGGGGCCCTTAGGGCTGAAGCTTTCTTT. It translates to CASSPLPSGQGALRAEAFF.

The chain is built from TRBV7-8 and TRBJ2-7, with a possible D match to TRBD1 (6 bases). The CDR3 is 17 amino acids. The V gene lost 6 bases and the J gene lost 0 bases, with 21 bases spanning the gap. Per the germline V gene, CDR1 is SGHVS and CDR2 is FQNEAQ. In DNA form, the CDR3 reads TGTGCCAGCAGTATCCAAGAGTCAGGGGAGCCCTCCTACGAGCAGTACTTC. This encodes CASSIQESGEPSYEQYF.

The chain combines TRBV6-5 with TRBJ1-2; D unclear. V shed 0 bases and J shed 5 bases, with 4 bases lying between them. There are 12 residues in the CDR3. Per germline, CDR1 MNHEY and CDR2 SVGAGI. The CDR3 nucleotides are TGTGCCAGCAGTTACTCCCCTTATGGCTACACCTTC. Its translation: CASSYSPYGYTF.

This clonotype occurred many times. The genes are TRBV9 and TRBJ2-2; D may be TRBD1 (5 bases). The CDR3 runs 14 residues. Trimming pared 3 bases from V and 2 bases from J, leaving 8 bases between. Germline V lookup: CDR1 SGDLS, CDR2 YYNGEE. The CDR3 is CASSEQGNTGELFF. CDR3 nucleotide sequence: TGTGCCAGCAGCGAGCAGGGTAACACCGGGGAGCTGTTTTTT.

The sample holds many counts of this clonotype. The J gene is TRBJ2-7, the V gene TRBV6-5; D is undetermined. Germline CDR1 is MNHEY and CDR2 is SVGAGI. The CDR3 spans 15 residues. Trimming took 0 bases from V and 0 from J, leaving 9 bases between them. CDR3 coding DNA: TGTGCCAGCAGTTACTCGGTAGCAGGCTCCTACGAGCAGTACTTC. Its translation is CASSYSVAGSYEQYF.

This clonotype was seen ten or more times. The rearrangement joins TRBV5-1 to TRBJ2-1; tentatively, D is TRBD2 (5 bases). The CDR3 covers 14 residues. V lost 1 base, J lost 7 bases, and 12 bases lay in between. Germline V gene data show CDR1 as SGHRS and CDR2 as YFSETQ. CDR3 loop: CASSLRTGLNEQFF. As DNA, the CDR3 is TGCGCCAGCAGCTTGAGGACTGGCCTGAATGAGCAGTTCTTC. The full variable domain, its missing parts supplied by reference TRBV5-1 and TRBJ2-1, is KAGVTQTPRYLIKTRGQQVTLSCSPISGHRSVSWYQQTPGQGLQFLFEYFSETQRNKGNFPGRFSGRQFSNSRSEMNVSTLELGDSALYLCASSLRTGLNEQFFGPGTRLTVL.

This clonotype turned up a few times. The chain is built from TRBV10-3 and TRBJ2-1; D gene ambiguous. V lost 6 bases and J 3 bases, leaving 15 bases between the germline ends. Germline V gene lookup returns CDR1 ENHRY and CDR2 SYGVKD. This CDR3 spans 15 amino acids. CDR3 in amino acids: CAIRPDGPHYNEQFF. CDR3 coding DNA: TGTGCCATCAGGCCGGACGGGCCCCACTACAATGAGCAGTTCTTC.

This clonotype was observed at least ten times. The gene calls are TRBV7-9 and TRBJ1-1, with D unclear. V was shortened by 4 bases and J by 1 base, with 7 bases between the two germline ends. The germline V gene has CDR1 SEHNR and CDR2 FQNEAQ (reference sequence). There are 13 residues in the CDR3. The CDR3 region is CASSSPPNTEAFF. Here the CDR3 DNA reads TGTGCCAGCAGCTCGCCGCCGAACACTGAAGCTTTCTTT. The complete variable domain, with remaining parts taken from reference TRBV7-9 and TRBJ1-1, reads DTGVSQNPRHKITKRGQNVTFRCDPISEHNRLYWYRQTLGQGPEFLTYFQNEAQLEKSRLLSDRFSAERPKGSFSTLEIQRTEQGDSAMYLCASSSPPNTEAFFGQGTRLTVV.

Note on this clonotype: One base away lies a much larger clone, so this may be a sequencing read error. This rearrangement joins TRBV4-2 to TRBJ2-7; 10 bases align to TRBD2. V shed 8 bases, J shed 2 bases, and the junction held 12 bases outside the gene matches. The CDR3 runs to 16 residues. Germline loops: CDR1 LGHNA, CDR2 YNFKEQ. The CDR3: CASGPNGTSAAYEQYF. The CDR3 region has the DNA TGTGCCAGCGGCCCGAACGGGACTAGCGCTGCCTACGAGCAGTACTTC.

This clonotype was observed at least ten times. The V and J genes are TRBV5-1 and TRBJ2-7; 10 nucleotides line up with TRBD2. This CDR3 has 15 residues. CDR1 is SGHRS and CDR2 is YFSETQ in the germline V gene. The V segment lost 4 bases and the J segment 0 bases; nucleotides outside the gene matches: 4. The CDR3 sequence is CASSTGLADSYEQYF. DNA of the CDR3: TGCGCCAGCAGCACTGGACTAGCGGACTCCTACGAGCAGTACTTC.

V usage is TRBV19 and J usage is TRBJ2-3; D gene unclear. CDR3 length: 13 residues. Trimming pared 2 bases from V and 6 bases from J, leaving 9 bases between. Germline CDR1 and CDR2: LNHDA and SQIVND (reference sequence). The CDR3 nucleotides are TGTGCCAGTAGTATATCCGTTGCTGATACGCAGTATTTT. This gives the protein CASSISVADTQYF.

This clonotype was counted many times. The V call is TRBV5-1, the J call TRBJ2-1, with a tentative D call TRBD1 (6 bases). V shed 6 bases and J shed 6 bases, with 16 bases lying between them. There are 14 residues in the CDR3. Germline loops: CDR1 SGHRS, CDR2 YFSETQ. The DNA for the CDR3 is TGCGCCAGCAAGCCGGGACAAGACTCCAATGAGCAGTTCTTC. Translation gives CASKPGQDSNEQFF. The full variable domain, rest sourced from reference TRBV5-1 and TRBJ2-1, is KAGVTQTPRYLIKTRGQQVTLSCSPISGHRSVSWYQQTPGQGLQFLFEYFSETQRNKGNFPGRFSGRQFSNSRSEMNVSTLELGDSALYLCASKPGQDSNEQFFGPGTRLTVL.

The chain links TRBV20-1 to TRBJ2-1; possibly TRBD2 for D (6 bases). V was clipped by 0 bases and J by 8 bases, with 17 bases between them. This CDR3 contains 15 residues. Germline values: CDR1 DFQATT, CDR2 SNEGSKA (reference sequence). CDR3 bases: TGCAGTGCTAGAGATCTGGCTAGCGCCCGAGATGAGCAGTTCTTC. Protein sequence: CSARDLASARDEQFF.

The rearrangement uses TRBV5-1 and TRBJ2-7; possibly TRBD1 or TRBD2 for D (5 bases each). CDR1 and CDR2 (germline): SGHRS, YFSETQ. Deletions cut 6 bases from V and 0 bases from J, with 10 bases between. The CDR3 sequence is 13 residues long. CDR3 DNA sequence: TGCGCCAGCAATGGGGACGGCTCCTACGAGCAGTACTTC. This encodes CASNGDGSYEQYF.

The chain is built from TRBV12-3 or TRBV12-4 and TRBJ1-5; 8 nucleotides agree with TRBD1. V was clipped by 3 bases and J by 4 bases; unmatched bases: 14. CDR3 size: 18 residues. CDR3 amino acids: CASSFEGIRDRSNQPQHF. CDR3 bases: TGTGCCAGCAGTTTTGAGGGGATCCGGGACAGGTCGAATCAGCCCCAGCATTTT.

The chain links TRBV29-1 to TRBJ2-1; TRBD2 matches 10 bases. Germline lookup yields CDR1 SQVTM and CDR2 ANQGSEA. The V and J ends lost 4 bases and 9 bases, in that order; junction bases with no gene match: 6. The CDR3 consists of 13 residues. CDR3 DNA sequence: TGCAGCGTTGTCCTAGCGGGAGCGGGTGAGCAGTTCTTC. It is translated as CSVVLAGAGEQFF.

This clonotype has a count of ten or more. The CDR3 nucleotides are TGCAGCGTCTCGACCTTGACTCCTGGTTCTGGGGCCAACGTCCTGACTTTC. Translated, it gives CSVSTLTPGSGANVLTF. V gene TRBV29-1 combines with J gene TRBJ2-6; D not resolved. V was trimmed by 6 bases and J by 1 base, leaving 19 bases between them. Per germline, CDR1 SQVTM and CDR2 ANQGSEA. The CDR3 consists of 17 residues. The full variable domain, its missing parts supplied by reference TRBV29-1 and TRBJ2-6, is SAVISQKPSRDICQRGTSLTIQCQVDSQVTMMFWYRQQPGQSLTLIATANQGSEATYESGFVIDKFPISRPNLTFSTLTVSNMSPEDSSIYLCSVSTLTPGSGANVLTFGAGSRLTVL.

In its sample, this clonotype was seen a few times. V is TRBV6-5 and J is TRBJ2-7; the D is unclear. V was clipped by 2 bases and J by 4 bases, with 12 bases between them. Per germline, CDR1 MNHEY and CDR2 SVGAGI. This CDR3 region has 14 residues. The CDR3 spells CASSYTASGYEQYF. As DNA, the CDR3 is TGTGCCAGCAGTTACACAGCGTCCGGGTACGAGCAGTACTTC.